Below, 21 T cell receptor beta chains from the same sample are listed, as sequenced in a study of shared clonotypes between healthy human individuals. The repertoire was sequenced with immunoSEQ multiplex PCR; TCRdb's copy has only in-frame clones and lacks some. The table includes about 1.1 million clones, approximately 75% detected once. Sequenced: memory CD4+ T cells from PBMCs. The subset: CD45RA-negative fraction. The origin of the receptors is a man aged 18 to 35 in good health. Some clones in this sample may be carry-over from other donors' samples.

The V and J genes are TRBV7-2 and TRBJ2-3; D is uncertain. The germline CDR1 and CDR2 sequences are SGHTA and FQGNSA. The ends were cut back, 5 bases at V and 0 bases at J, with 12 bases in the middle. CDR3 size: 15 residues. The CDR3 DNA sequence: TGTGCCAGCAGCCTAACGGGCGGAAGCACAGATACGCAGTATTTT. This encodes CASSLTGGSTDTQYF.

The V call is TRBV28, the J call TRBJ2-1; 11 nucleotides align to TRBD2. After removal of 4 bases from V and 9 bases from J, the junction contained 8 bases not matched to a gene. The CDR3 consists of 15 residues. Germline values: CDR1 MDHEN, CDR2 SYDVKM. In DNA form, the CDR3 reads TGTGCCAGCAGTTACAGGACTAGCGGGTTGTTTGAGCAGTTCTTC. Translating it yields CASSYRTSGLFEQFF.

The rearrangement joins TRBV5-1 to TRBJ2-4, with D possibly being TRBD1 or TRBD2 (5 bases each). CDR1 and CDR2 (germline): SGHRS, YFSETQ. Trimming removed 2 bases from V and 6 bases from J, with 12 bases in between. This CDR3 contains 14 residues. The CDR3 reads CASSFGTLGNIQYF. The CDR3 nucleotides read TGCGCCAGCAGCTTCGGGACCCTCGGAAACATTCAGTACTTC.

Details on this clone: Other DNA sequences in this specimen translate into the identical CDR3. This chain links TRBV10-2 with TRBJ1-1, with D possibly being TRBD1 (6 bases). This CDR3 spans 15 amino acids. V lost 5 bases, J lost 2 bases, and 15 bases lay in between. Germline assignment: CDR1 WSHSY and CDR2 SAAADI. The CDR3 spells CASSSQGGANTEAFF. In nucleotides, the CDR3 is TGCGCCAGCAGTTCACAAGGGGGAGCAAACACTGAAGCTTTCTTT.

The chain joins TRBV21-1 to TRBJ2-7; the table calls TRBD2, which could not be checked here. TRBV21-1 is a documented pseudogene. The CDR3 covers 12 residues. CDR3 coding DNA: TGTGCCAGCAGTATGGAGTACTACGAGCAGTACTTC. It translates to CASSMEYYEQYF.

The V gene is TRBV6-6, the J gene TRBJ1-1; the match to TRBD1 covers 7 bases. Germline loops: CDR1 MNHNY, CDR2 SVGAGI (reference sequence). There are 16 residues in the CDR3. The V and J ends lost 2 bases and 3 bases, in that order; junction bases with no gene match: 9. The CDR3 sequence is CASSYDVTGRDTEAFF. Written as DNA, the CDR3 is TGTGCCAGCAGTTACGATGTGACAGGGAGGGACACTGAAGCTTTCTTT.

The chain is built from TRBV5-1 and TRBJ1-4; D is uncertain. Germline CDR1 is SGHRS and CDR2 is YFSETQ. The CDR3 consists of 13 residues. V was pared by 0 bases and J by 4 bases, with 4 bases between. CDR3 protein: CASSLGFNEKLFF. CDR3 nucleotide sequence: TGCGCCAGCAGCTTGGGATTTAATGAAAAACTGTTTTTT.

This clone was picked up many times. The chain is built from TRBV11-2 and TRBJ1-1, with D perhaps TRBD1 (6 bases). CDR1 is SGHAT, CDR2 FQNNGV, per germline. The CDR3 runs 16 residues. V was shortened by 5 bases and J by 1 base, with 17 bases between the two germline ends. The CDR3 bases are TGTGCCAGCAGCCCCTACAGGGAGTCCCCGAACACTGAAGCTTTCTTT. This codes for CASSPYRESPNTEAFF.

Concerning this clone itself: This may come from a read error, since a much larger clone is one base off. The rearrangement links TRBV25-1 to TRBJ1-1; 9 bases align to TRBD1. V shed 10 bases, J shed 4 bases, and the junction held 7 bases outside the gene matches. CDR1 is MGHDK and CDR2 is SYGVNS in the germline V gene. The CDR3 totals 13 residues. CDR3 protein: CAKQGARGTEAFF. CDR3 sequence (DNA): TGTGCCAAACAGGGGGCGAGAGGCACTGAAGCTTTCTTT.

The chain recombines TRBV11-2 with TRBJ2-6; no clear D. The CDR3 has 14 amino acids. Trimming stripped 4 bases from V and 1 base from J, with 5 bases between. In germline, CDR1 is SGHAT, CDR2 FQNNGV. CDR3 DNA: TGTGCCAGCAGCTACGGTTCTGGGGCCAACGTCCTGACTTTC. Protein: CASSYGSGANVLTF.

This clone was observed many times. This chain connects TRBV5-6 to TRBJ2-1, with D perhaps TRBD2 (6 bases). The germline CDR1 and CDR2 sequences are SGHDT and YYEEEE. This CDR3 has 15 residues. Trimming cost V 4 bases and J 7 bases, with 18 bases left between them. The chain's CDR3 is CASSPGWGETNEQFF. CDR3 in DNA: TGTGCCAGCAGCCCGGGTTGGGGGGAGACGAATGAGCAGTTCTTC.

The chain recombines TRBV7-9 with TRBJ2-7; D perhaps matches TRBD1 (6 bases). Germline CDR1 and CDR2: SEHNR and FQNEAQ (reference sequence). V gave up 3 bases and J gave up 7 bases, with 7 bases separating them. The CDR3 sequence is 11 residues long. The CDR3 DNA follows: TGTGCCAGCAGCTTTGGACAGGAGCAGTACTTC. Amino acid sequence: CASSFGQEQYF.

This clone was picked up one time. The CDR3 DNA follows: TGTGCCAGCAGCCAAGATAGGGCCCATTCCTCGGGCTACACCTTC. Its protein is CASSQDRAHSSGYTF. The chain uses TRBV4-2 and TRBJ1-2; D not resolved. Germline values: CDR1 LGHNA, CDR2 YNFKEQ. Trimming stripped 0 bases from V and 8 bases from J, with 16 bases between. The CDR3 runs 15 residues.

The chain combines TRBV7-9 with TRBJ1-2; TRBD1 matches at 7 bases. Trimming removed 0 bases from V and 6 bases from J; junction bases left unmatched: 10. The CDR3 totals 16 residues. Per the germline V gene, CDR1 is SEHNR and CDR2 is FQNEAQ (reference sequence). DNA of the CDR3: TGTGCCAGCAGCTTAGCCTACGCGACAGGGCCGAATGGCTACACCTTC. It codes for CASSLAYATGPNGYTF.

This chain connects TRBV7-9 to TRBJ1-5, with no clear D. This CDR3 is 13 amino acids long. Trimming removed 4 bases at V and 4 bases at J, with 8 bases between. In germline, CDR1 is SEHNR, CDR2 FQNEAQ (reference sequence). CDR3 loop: CASSSGQNQPQHF. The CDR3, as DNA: TGTGCCAGCAGCTCCGGTCAGAATCAGCCCCAGCATTTT.

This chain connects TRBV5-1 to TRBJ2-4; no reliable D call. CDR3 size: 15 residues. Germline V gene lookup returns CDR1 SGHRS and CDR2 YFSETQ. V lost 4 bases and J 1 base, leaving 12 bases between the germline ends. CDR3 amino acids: CASSEPSRAKNIQYF. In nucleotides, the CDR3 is TGCGCCAGCAGCGAGCCGAGTAGGGCCAAAAACATTCAGTACTTC.

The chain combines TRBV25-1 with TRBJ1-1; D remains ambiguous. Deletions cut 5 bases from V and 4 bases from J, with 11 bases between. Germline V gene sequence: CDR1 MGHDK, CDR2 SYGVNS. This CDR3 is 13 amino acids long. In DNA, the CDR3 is TGTGCCAGCAGTTCGGGCGGCGGCACTGAAGCTTTCTTT. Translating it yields CASSSGGGTEAFF.

As DNA, the CDR3 is TGTGCCATCGTCTGGGCAGGTTACGAGCAGTACTTC. Protein product: CAIVWAGYEQYF. The chain couples TRBV10-3 to TRBJ2-7; D is undetermined. Germline assignment: CDR1 ENHRY and CDR2 SYGVKD. V lost 8 bases and J 4 bases, leaving 12 bases between the germline ends. The CDR3 totals 12 residues.

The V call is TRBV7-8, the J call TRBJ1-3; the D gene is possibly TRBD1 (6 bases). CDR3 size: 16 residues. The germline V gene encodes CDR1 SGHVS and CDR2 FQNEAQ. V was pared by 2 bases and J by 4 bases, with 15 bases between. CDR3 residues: CASSLTYGGIGNTIYF. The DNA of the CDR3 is TGTGCCAGCAGCTTAACGTACGGGGGCATAGGAAACACCATATATTTT.

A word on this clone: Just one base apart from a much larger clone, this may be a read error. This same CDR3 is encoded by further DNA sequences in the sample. The CDR3 region is CASSLESSYNEQFF. As DNA, the CDR3 is TGCGCCAGCAGCTTGGAGAGCTCCTACAATGAGCAGTTCTTC. V gene TRBV5-1 combines with J gene TRBJ2-1; D is unresolved. The CDR3 has 14 amino acids. Trimming pared 0 bases from V and 0 bases from J, leaving 4 bases between. Looked up from germline, CDR1 is SGHRS and CDR2 is YFSETQ.

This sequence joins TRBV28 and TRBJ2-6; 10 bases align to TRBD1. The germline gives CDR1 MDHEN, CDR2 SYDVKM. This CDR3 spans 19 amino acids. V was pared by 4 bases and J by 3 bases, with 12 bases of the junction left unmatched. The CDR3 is CASSSLRDRGLFGANVLTF. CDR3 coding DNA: TGTGCCAGCAGTTCCCTAAGGGACAGGGGACTTTTTGGGGCCAACGTCCTGACTTTC.